The present T cell receptor beta chain was sequenced within a study of identical twins. The sample holds many counts of this clonotype. Its matching antigen is unknown. The V gene's germline CDR1 is SQVTM and CDR2 ANQGSEA. The germline V and J ends were trimmed by 8 bases and 4 bases, with 26 bases remaining between them. The CDR3 is 16 amino acids. General observations from the study: In monozygotic twins, models underestimated the sharing of out-of-frame TCR alpha. Where beta out-of-frame sequences were concerned, excess twin sharing was weaker.

cDNA carried unique molecular identifiers, and a universal primer site was added by template switching. TCRdb redid the calling of the 5' RACE reads with MiXCR, one entry per CDR3 protein. The repertoire consists of 570,000 or so distinct CDR3 sequences, with approximately 9.6% occurring once and the leading ten covering roughly 3.2%. The sample was also reused in another study, on yellow fever vaccine responses in identical twins.

The J gene is TRBJ2-5, the V gene TRBV29-1; a weak D match, TRBD1 (6 bases). The specimen sequenced was PBMCs. This clonotype originated in a young woman in good health. CDR3 region: CSFSHWDTWSGETQYF. Written as DNA, the CDR3 is TGCAGCTTCTCACACTGGGACACTTGGTCGGGAGAGACCCAGTACTTC.